This T cell receptor beta chain comes out of a study of identifying expanded T cells in peripheral blood (dated by TCRdb to about 2019). Background for the entire study: Four technical replicates, made by sequencing separate aliquots from the same pool of genomic DNA, were compared pairwise.

TCRbeta CDR3 regions were profiled with the immunoSEQ Assay using bias-controlled multiplex PCR amplification of genomic DNA. As for how the authors treated the data: The absolute abundance of each unique TCRbeta CDR3 region was quantified after sequences were collapsed and filtered. Differential abundance was tested with a binomial (Fisher-equivalent) model and with a beta-binomial model adding time-dependent variance fitted from healthy donors. Clones with fewer than 5 combined templates were removed, and differential abundance was called for clones with a Benjamini-Hochberg FDR below 0.01. Beta-binomial variance was modeled as a function of total template count across the two samples using the form v = (b*log(k)+a)^2. This immuneACCESS table, as held by TCRdb, lists in-frame sequences with V and J called but not all clones. Of the missing ones, under half trace to an unresolved V gene in checked studies; the others have no known cause. V and J calls and clone size are those listed in that table; D and trimming were worked out from the DNA. The sample table lists more than 70,000 clones, approximately 86% of them with a count of one. The ten largest clones take up around 6% of the sample.

The full study reports these points: The authors expected that biological variance in healthy repertoires might rise further over much longer intervals, such as months to years. In all healthy donors, the variance in clone template counts between samples taken roughly two weeks apart rose significantly as total template count increased. The binomial model flagged approximately 1.2 differentially abundant clones between technical replicates, compared with around 15 over around two weeks and 19 over about four weeks. Across all healthy-donor time intervals, the beta-binomial model significantly lowered both the number of clones called differentially abundant and the false-positive rate.

From the cysteine up to the phenylalanine, the CDR3 has a length of 11 residues. The sequence is cut down to CDR3 DNA, 33 bases in frame from base 1. Via the germline V gene, CDR1 is SQVTM and CDR2 ANQGSEA. V drops 5 bases and J drops 8 bases, leaving 9 bases in between. For this clone: It lacks a known antigen. No base quality values were provided; no much bigger clone lies one nucleotide off.

No immune events, such as infections, were documented for the healthy donors during the collection period. Blood repertoires from healthy donors were used as a training cohort for calibrating time-dependent variance in a beta-binomial model of differential abundance of T-cell clones. The training cohort was composed of 10 or so healthy donors, 3 female and 7 male. On average the donors were 43 years old, and their ages spanned about 25 to 64 years. Whole blood from each healthy donor was obtained from a commercial supplier and was collected at three time points approximately 15 days apart. Genomic DNA was extracted from unsorted whole blood for immunosequencing.

The chain is assembled from TRBV29-1 and TRBJ1-4; there is no confident call for the D gene. The sample comprised blood. This clonotype was obtained from a person aged 18-70 years in good health. The sequence in DNA is TGCAGCGTTCGACGTGGGGAAAAACTGTTTTTT. The encoded protein is CSVRRGEKLFF.